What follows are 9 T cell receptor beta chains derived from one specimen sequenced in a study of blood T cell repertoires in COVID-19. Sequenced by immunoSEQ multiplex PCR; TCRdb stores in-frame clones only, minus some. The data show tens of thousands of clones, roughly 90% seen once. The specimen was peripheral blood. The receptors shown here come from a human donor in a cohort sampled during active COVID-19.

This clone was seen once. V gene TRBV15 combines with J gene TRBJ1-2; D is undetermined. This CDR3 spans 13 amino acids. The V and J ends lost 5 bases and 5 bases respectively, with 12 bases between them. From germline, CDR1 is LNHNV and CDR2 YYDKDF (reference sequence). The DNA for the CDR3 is TGTGCCACCAGCCACGACACCGAATATGGCTACACCTTC. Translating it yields CATSHDTEYGYTF.

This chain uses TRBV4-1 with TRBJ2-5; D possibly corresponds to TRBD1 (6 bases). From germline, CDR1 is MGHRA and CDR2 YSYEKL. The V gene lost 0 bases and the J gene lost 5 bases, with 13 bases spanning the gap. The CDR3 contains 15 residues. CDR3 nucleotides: TGCGCCAGCAGCCAAGATTTGAACAGGGTGGAGACCCAGTACTTC. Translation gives CASSQDLNRVETQYF.

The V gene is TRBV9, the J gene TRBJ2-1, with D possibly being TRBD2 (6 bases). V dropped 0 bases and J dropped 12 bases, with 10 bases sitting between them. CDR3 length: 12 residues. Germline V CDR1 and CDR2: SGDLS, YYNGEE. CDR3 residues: CASSVAGGAQFF. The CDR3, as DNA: TGTGCCAGCAGCGTAGCCGGAGGGGCGCAGTTCTTC.

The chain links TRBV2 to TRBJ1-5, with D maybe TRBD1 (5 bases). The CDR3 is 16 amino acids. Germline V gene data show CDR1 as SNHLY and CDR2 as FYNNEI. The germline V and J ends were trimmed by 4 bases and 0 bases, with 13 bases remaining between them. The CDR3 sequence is CASSALGGYSNQPQHF. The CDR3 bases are TGTGCCAGCAGTGCCTTGGGGGGGTATAGCAATCAGCCCCAGCATTTT.

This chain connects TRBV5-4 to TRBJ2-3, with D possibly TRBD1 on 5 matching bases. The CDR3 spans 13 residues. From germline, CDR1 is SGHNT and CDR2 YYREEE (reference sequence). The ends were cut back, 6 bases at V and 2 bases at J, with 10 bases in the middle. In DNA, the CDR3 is TGTGCCAGCACAAAAGGGGTCACAGATACGCAGTATTTT. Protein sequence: CASTKGVTDTQYF. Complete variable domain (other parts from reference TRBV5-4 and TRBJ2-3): ETGVTQSPTHLIKTRGQQVTLRCSSQSGHNTVSWYQQALGQGPQFIFQYYREEENGRGNFPPRFSGLQFPNYSSELNVNALELDDSALYLCASTKGVTDTQYFGPGTRLTVL.

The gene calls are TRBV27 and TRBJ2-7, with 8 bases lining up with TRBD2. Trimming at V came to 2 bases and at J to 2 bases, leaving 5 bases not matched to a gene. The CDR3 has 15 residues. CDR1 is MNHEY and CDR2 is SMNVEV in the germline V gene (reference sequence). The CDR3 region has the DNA TGTGCCAGCAGTTTACAAGCGGGGGCCACCTACGAGCAGTACTTC. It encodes CASSLQAGATYEQYF.

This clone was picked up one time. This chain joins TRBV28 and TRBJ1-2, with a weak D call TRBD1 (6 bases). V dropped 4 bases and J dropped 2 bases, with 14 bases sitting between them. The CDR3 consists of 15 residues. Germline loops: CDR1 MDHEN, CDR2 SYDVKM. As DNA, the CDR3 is TGTGCCAGCAGTTCCAGGGGCAGGGTGAACTATGGCTACACCTTC. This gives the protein CASSSRGRVNYGYTF.

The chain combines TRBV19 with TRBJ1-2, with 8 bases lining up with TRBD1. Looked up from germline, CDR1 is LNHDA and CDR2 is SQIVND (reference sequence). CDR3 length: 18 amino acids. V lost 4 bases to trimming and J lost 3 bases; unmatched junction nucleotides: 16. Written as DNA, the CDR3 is TGTGCCAGTAGTACTCCTCCAGGGGGCCCAATGACGGACTATGGCTACACCTTC. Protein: CASSTPPGGPMTDYGYTF.

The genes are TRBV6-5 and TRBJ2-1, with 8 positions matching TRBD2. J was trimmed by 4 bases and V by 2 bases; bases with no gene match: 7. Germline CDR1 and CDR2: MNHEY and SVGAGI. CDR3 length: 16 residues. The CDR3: CASSYGVTGGYNEQFF. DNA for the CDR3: TGTGCCAGCAGTTACGGAGTGACGGGAGGGTACAATGAGCAGTTCTTC.